Following are 27 T cell receptor beta chains from one sample sequenced in a study of T cells after yellow fever vaccination. TCRdb ran MiXCR on the 5' RACE reads and lists one entry per CDR3 protein. The sample carries approximately 580,000 distinct CDR3 sequences, around 17% recorded once. The sequencing here drew on PBMCs, taken less than 6 days after the first yellow fever vaccination. The receptor set was obtained from a young man who received the YFV17D yellow fever vaccine.

This clonotype has just a few counts. V gene TRBV6-5 combines with J gene TRBJ2-1; 8 bases line up with TRBD2. Germline V CDR1 and CDR2: MNHEY, SVGAGI. The CDR3 is 18 amino acids. The J segment lost 2 bases and the V segment lost 2 bases, leaving 11 bases of the junction unmatched. DNA for the CDR3: TGTGCCAGCAGTTACGTAAGAGTATCGGGGGGGACCTACAATGAGCAGTTCTTC. As protein: CASSYVRVSGGTYNEQFF.

The rearrangement uses TRBV7-2 and TRBJ2-1; D remains unclear. Germline V CDR1 and CDR2: SGHTA, FQGNSA. The V end was cut by 0 bases, the J end by 0 bases, with 6 bases between. This CDR3 is 15 amino acids long. CDR3 DNA sequence: TGTGCCAGCAGCTTAGCGCAATTCTCCTACAATGAGCAGTTCTTC. As protein: CASSLAQFSYNEQFF.

This clonotype was counted between two and nine times. The CDR3 DNA follows: TGTGCCAGCAGCTTACGGGACAGGGACTACGAGCAGTACGTC. Protein product: CASSLRDRDYEQYV. The chain combines TRBV7-3 with TRBJ2-7; TRBD1 matches 9 bases. The ends lost 2 bases at V and 3 bases at J; junction bases unmatched: 2. Germline loops: CDR1 SGHTA, CDR2 FQGTGA. The CDR3 is 14 amino acids.

V is TRBV7-2 and J is TRBJ1-1; 7 bases are shared with TRBD1. V shed 3 bases, J shed 5 bases, and the junction held 6 bases outside the gene matches. The CDR3 totals 14 residues. Per the germline V gene, CDR1 is SGHTA and CDR2 is FQGNSA. The CDR3 nucleotides are TGTGCCAGCAGCTTCTCACAGGGGCAAACTGAAGCTTTCTTT. Its translation: CASSFSQGQTEAFF.

This clonotype was counted at least ten times. The chain links TRBV6-5 to TRBJ2-7, with D perhaps given as TRBD1 or TRBD2 (5 bases each). V shed 7 bases and J shed 0 bases, with 13 bases lying between them. CDR3 length: 14 residues. Germline assignment: CDR1 MNHEY and CDR2 SVGAGI. The CDR3 sequence is CASNPLGASYEQYF. DNA of the CDR3: TGTGCCAGCAACCCTCTCGGGGCCTCCTACGAGCAGTACTTC.

This clonotype was seen a few times. The chain is built from TRBV27 and TRBJ1-3, with D maybe TRBD1 (6 bases). Germline V gene sequence: CDR1 MNHEY, CDR2 SMNVEV (reference sequence). Trimming took 4 bases from V and 0 from J, leaving 13 bases between them. CDR3 size: 16 residues. The CDR3 reads CASSSGPGASGNTIYF. CDR3 coding DNA: TGTGCCAGCAGTTCGGGACCGGGGGCCTCTGGAAACACCATATATTTT.

The chain links TRBV2 to TRBJ1-1, with 9 bases identical to TRBD1. Germline V CDR1 and CDR2: SNHLY, FYNNEI. Trimming at V came to 9 bases and at J to 6 bases, leaving 8 bases not matched to a gene. The CDR3 is 13 residues long. CDR3 sequence (DNA): TGTGCCAGTCAGACAGGGGGACTCCCTGAAGCTTTCTTT. It specifies CASQTGGLPEAFF.

The gene calls are TRBV19 and TRBJ2-7; D might be TRBD2 (5 bases). The CDR3 has 14 residues. In germline, CDR1 is LNHDA, CDR2 SQIVND (reference sequence). Trimming pared 3 bases from V and 0 bases from J, leaving 9 bases between. The CDR3 loop is CASSMRESSYEQYF. The CDR3 nucleotides are TGTGCCAGTAGTATGAGGGAAAGCTCCTACGAGCAGTACTTC.

The chain combines TRBV15 with TRBJ2-3; 12 bases are shared with TRBD1. This CDR3 is 18 amino acids long. With 0 bases clipped from V and 3 bases from J, the junction kept 7 bases outside the gene matches. CDR1 LNHNV and CDR2 YYDKDF come from the germline V gene (reference sequence). The CDR3: CATSRERRDRGRTDTQYF. The DNA for the CDR3 is TGTGCCACCAGCAGAGAACGGAGGGACAGGGGGCGAACAGATACGCAGTATTTT.

The chain links TRBV29-1 to TRBJ2-1; 7 positions agree with TRBD1. This CDR3 comprises 14 residues. CDR1 and CDR2 (germline): SQVTM, ANQGSEA. Unmatched junction bases numbered 13, after V lost 6 bases and J lost 8 bases. CDR3 in amino acids: CSVVGQWVGDEQFF. The CDR3 bases are TGCAGCGTCGTGGGACAGTGGGTCGGAGATGAGCAGTTCTTC.

The table lists this clonotype with many counts. The DNA is left out, because the CDR3 cannot be placed on it with certainty; the CDR3 is given as TCRdb lists it. This chain uses TRBV12-3 or TRBV12-4 with TRBJ2-3; the table's D call of TRBD1 was not tested on the DNA. Both ends counted, the CDR3 spans 15 residues. Here the CDR3 reads CASSSSAGEADTQYF.

This clonotype occurred a few times. V is TRBV20-1 and J is TRBJ1-6; D gene ambiguous. V lost 5 bases to trimming and J lost 10 bases, with 18 bases between them. Germline CDR1 reads DFQATT; CDR2 reads SNEGSKA (reference sequence). This CDR3 region has 14 residues. Here the CDR3 DNA reads TGCAGTGCTGCCCGGGGAGACCTGGTATCACCCCTCCACTTT. This translates into CSAARGDLVSPLHF.

V is TRBV20-1 and J is TRBJ2-3; 9 nucleotides line up with TRBD2. The germline V gene encodes CDR1 DFQATT and CDR2 SNEGSKA (reference sequence). Losses at the gene ends were 6 bases for V and 3 bases for J; bases not matched to a gene: 10. The CDR3 contains 15 residues. CDR3 sequence (DNA): TGCAGTGCGAAGCCAGCGGGGGGTGCGACAGATACGCAGTATTTT. This gives the protein CSAKPAGGATDTQYF.

The CDR3 reads CASSLDHSSAYEQYF. In DNA form, the CDR3 reads TGTGCCAGCAGTTTAGACCACTCCTCGGCGTACGAGCAGTACTTC. V gene TRBV27 combines with J gene TRBJ2-7; no clear D gene. V was trimmed by 2 bases and J by 4 bases, leaving 15 bases between them. In germline, CDR1 is MNHEY, CDR2 SMNVEV (reference sequence). This CDR3 has 15 residues.

This clonotype was seen a few times. J is TRBJ2-3 and V is TRBV3-1, with 14 positions matching TRBD2. CDR1 and CDR2 from the germline V gene are LGHDT and YNNKEL (reference sequence). This CDR3 has 17 residues. The ends lost 1 base at V and 5 bases at J; junction bases unmatched: 5. The CDR3, as DNA: TGTGCCAGCAGCCAAGCCGGACTAGCGGGGGGAAAAGATACGCAGTATTTT. It is translated as CASSQAGLAGGKDTQYF.

This clonotype was counted a few times. The chain links TRBV29-1 to TRBJ1-4; D is perhaps TRBD1 (5 bases). Germline loops: CDR1 SQVTM, CDR2 ANQGSEA. V lost 7 bases and J lost 8, with 11 bases in between. This CDR3 is built from 11 residues. The CDR3 nucleotides read TGCAGCGGAGGAGGGACCGAAAAACTGTTTTTT. It codes for CSGGGTEKLFF. The whole variable domain, remainder taken from reference TRBV29-1 and TRBJ1-4, is SAVISQKPSRDICQRGTSLTIQCQVDSQVTMMFWYRQQPGQSLTLIATANQGSEATYESGFVIDKFPISRPNLTFSTLTVSNMSPEDSSIYLCSGGGTEKLFFGSGTQLSVL.

This chain connects TRBV10-3 to TRBJ2-7, with TRBD2 matching 8 bases. The CDR3 has 15 amino acids. Germline V CDR1 and CDR2: ENHRY, SYGVKD. The ends lost 3 bases at V and 2 bases at J; junction bases unmatched: 6. CDR3 sequence (DNA): TGTGCCATCAGTGATGAGCGGGGGTTAGCCTACGAGCAGTACTTC. Translating it yields CAISDERGLAYEQYF.

The chain has TRBV4-3 and TRBJ2-6; TRBD2 agrees at 9 bases. The ends lost 4 bases at V and 1 base at J; junction bases unmatched: 8. The germline V gene encodes CDR1 LGHNA and CDR2 YSLEER. This CDR3 has 18 residues. CDR3 sequence: CASSRLLAGLSGANVLTF. The CDR3 DNA sequence: TGCGCCAGCAGCCGACTACTAGCGGGCCTGTCTGGGGCCAACGTCCTGACTTTC.

This clonotype was seen a handful of times. The rearrangement links TRBV20-1 to TRBJ1-6, with D possibly matching TRBD1 (5 bases). V gave up 2 bases and J gave up 7 bases, with 24 bases separating them. This CDR3 spans 18 amino acids. Looked up from germline, CDR1 is DFQATT and CDR2 is SNEGSKA (reference sequence). CDR3 coding DNA: TGCAGTGCTAGATTCATCCGTAGTGCAGGGAGCCCGAATTCACCCCTCCACTTT. Protein product: CSARFIRSAGSPNSPLHF.

This clonotype has more than one count but fewer than ten. This chain connects TRBV29-1 to TRBJ2-5; 7 bases align to TRBD1. The CDR3 consists of 16 residues. V gave up 0 bases and J gave up 3 bases; unmatched junction bases: 10. Germline-derived CDR1 and CDR2 are SQVTM and ANQGSEA. The CDR3 DNA reads as TGCAGCGTTGAAGACCCCCTAATGCAGGGGGAAGAGACCCAGTACTTC. This encodes CSVEDPLMQGEETQYF.

This clonotype appeared a few times. J is TRBJ1-1 and V is TRBV6-5, with no clear D. The germline V gene has CDR1 MNHEY and CDR2 SVGAGI. This CDR3 has 14 amino acids. V lost 3 bases to trimming and J lost 1 base, with 9 bases between them. DNA of the CDR3: TGTGCCAGCAGTTATGGCCTCGAGAACACTGAAGCTTTCTTT. This gives the protein CASSYGLENTEAFF.

There are many counts of this clonotype. The V call is TRBV7-3, the J call TRBJ1-5, with D possibly being TRBD1 (6 bases). The CDR3 contains 18 residues. The ends were cut back, 4 bases at V and 5 bases at J, with 24 bases in the middle. Germline V CDR1 and CDR2: SGHTA, FQGTGA. CDR3 residues: CASSSPGAVEKEYQPQHF. In DNA form, the CDR3 reads TGTGCCAGCAGCTCGCCGGGGGCGGTGGAAAAAGAATATCAGCCCCAGCATTTT.

The chain couples TRBV7-2 to TRBJ1-6; D ambiguous. Deletions cut 2 bases from V and 5 bases from J, with 10 bases between. This CDR3 is built from 15 residues. Per germline, CDR1 SGHTA and CDR2 FQGNSA. In DNA form, the CDR3 reads TGTGCCAGCAGCTTACCTAGGAGCGATAATTCACCCCTCCACTTT. Protein sequence: CASSLPRSDNSPLHF.

This clonotype appeared many times. The rearrangement uses TRBV5-5 and TRBJ1-3; D call uncertain. The V gene's germline CDR1 is SGHKS and CDR2 YYEKEE (reference sequence). The CDR3 length is 15 residues. V lost 0 bases to trimming and J lost 0 bases, with 7 bases between them. CDR3 sequence (DNA): TGTGCCAGCAGCTTGGGAGACTCCTCTGGAAACACCATATATTTT. Amino acid sequence: CASSLGDSSGNTIYF.

The chain carries TRBV5-6 and TRBJ2-5; D is ambiguous. The V and J ends lost 1 base and 4 bases respectively, with 11 bases between them. Germline CDR1 reads SGHDT; CDR2 reads YYEEEE. The CDR3 is 14 amino acids. Here the CDR3 DNA reads TGTGCCAGCAGCTTGAGGGCCGGAACAGAGACCCAGTACTTC. Protein: CASSLRAGTETQYF.

This clonotype was seen a handful of times. The rearrangement links TRBV2 to TRBJ2-2; tentatively, D is TRBD1 (6 bases). CDR3 length: 16 amino acids. Trimming stripped 6 bases from V and 2 bases from J, with 16 bases between. CDR1 and CDR2 from the germline V gene are SNHLY and FYNNEI. The CDR3 coding sequence is TGTGCCAGCAGCAGTTTCGGGACACTAAACACCGGGGAGCTGTTTTTT. It is translated as CASSSFGTLNTGELFF.

This clonotype was observed a handful of times. The chain has TRBV30 and TRBJ1-5; D may be TRBD1 (5 bases). Germline assignment: CDR1 GTSNPN and CDR2 SVGIG (reference sequence). Trimming removed 2 bases at V and 5 bases at J, with 10 bases between. There are 13 residues in the CDR3. CDR3 DNA: TGTGCCTGGAGTTTCGGGGGGGATCAGCCCCAGCATTTT. It encodes CAWSFGGDQPQHF.